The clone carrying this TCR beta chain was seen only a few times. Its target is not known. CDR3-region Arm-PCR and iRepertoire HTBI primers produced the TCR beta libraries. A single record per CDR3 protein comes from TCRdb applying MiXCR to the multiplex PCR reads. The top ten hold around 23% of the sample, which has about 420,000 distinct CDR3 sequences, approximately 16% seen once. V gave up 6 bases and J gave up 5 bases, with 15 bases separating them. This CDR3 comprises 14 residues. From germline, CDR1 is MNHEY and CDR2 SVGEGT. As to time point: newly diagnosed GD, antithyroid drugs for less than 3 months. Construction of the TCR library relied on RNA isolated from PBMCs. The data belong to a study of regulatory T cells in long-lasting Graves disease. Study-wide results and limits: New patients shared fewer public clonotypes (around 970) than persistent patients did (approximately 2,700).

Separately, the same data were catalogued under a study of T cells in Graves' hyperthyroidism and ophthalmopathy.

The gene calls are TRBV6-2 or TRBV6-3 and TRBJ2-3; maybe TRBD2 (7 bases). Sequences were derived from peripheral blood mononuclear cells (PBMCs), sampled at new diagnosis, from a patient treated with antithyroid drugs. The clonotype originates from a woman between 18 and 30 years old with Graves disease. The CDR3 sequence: CASRPPGGRDTQYF. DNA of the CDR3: TGTGCCAGCAGGCCTCCGGGGGGCAGAGATACGCAGTATTTT.